Sequencing of this T cell receptor (beta chain) was carried out in a study of cytomegalovirus exposure and HLA in healthy donors (dated by TCRdb to 2016 to 2017). About the investigation overall: An earlier analysis of 587 of the donors reported approximately 290 Gb of sequence data and 100 million to 130 million unique TCR beta sequences from some 180 million T cells. Around 300 gigabases of sequencing data and 80 million or so unique TCR sequences were included in an early release covering around 650 HLA-typed donors. Of the approximately 400 genotyped donors, 75% to 85% were placed in the genetic ancestry cluster associated with self-reported Caucasian donors. The study aimed to test whether signatures of past pathogen exposure could be identified by cataloging public T cell receptors. Using immunosequencing, the study profiled T cell repertoires from roughly 650 subjects and related those repertoires to cytomegalovirus serostatus. In addition to the first cohort of 666 subjects, a separate validation cohort of approximately 120 different subjects was used. To predict cytomegalovirus infection status, the study brought together high-throughput TCR immunosequencing, statistical association of individual TCRs with disease status, and machine learning. A later analysis re-examined previously published TCR beta repertoires from just over 650 donors and added high-resolution HLA genotyping to investigate patterns of TCR occurrence. Rather than drawing on any new phenotypic data, the later analysis identified candidate immune exposures from TCR beta sequences and the way those sequences occurred across donors. To decide whether each TCR beta V gene segment behaved as functional or pseudogenic, an earlier analysis of over 500 of the donors relied on high-throughput TCR beta sequencing. Donor age, sex, ethnicity and CMV serostatus were compiled alongside the repertoire data. Genome-wide SNP genotypes for about 65% of the roughly 700 donors were used in a later genetic analysis, which treated that subset as a discovery cohort. Every discovery cohort repertoire had been produced on one sequencing platform. HLA typing included class I and class II loci at four-digit resolution. The number of typed donors differed by locus: roughly 629-640 for A, B, C, DRB1 and DQB1; 500 to 550 for DQA1; some 610 for DPA1; and around 490 for DPB1. Because of strong linkage in the cohort, 5 or 6 DR-DQ haplotypes were treated as single units for association and clustering. Across roughly 420 genotyped donors of the cohort, an average of roughly 250,000 unique TCR beta nucleotide sequences per donor were sequenced, and around 19% of those sequences were non-productive.

The research as a whole found: According to the authors, the approach could potentially be generalized to other disease states and immunological phenotypes. Strong co-occurrence of HLA alleles, especially DR and DQ, made assigning TCR associations to individual alleles difficult. Only TCR beta chains were sequenced in this cohort, and the absence of alpha or paired-chain data limited detectable features. Because some donors lacked HLA typing at each locus, the association tests relied only on the typed subset. The study gave a list of about 150 TCR beta chains associated with cytomegalovirus. In both the original and validation cohorts, the classifier was reported to diagnose cytomegalovirus status with high specificity and sensitivity. For the cohort, immune exposure information was limited to CMV serostatus. In an earlier analysis of 587 of the donors, most TCR beta V segments were observed in productive rearrangements about 87% or about 30% of the time, broadly matching IMGT annotations. Most TCR sequences were seen in very few donors, while some public TCRs were found in many individuals. The earlier analysis of almost 600 of the donors excluded fewer than 20 rarely observed V segments, including chromosome 9 orphons, because counts were too low. A later genetic analysis reported fewer N-insertions in productive TCRs among donors in an Asian-associated ancestry cluster than the roughly 700-donor mean. In a later analysis, HLA-associated TCR beta chains showed more clonal expansion and lower generation probabilities than non-associated chains that were equally common. In a later genetic analysis, a missense DCLRE1C variant was associated with V-gene and J-gene trimming of TCR beta chains, and the association was replicated in an independent cohort. A further reported finding was that TCR beta sequences accurately predicted the HLA-A and HLA-B alleles for most subjects in the first cohort. A later analysis reported that several top co-occurrence clusters appeared linked to parvovirus B19, influenza, CMV and Epstein-Barr virus. In a later analysis, more than 15,000 TCR beta sequences were associated with specific HLA alleles at a false discovery rate of 0.05. Because the 87-base-pair reads could not distinguish some IMGT-functional V segments, including TRBV6-2 and TRBV6-3, those segments were excluded. Three of the identified cytomegalovirus-associated TCR beta chains were confirmed in vitro to be specific for cytomegalovirus antigens. A cluster of highly shared sequence variants was judged likely to represent a technical artifact of the sequencing pipeline. According to a later analysis, TCR association rates differed among HLA loci, with DRB1 alleles showing the most associated TCRs and HLA-C alleles showing the fewest. Correlated functional status among segregating V segments might be attributable to linkage disequilibrium, but an unknown experimental factor could not be ruled out. According to a later analysis, most CMV-associated TCR beta chains appeared to be HLA-restricted, and the HLA associations seemed to be driven largely by CMV exposure. Sequencing depth was assumed to be roughly uniform across donors in the presence/absence analyses, though that assumption may not hold.

Germline trimming: 0 bases from V, 2 bases from J; junction bases outside gene matches: 4. Spanning cysteine to phenylalanine, the CDR3 consists of 16 amino acids. Of the read, only the CDR3 DNA is kept; its 48 bases are in frame from base 1. CDR1 and CDR2 are read off the germline V gene as ENHRY and SYGVKD. In total, approximately 700 healthy bone marrow donors made up the cohort. At the time of sampling, all cohort members were nominally healthy, though unrecorded immune exposures were likely present. The donor tested CMV seropositive and was one of the 289 seropositive cohort members. A peripheral blood sample was provided by each donor, and peripheral blood mononuclear cells were used for TCR beta sequencing. The Qiagen DNeasy Blood Extraction Kit was used to extract genomic DNA from the blood cell samples. A few counts support this clone. The clone's antigen remains unknown. Base qualities were left out, and no much larger clone turns up one base away.

The method behind the library was the immunoSEQ multiplex PCR assay. For the multiplex PCR, a mixture combining 60 forward primers for TCR Vbeta segments and 13 reverse primers for TCR Jbeta segments was used. A multiplex PCR assay on genomic DNA amplified the CDR3 region of rearranged TCR beta genes. On the Illumina HiSeq System, the amplified TCR beta libraries were sequenced as 87-base-pair reads. The study's own analysis went as follows. A later analysis counted approximately 84 million unique TCR beta chains across the 600 to 850 repertoires, and 10 million to 11 million of these chains were shared by at least two donors. Raw reads were error-corrected and collapsed into unique sequences by a nearest-neighbor algorithm in which closely related sequences were merged to remove PCR and sequencing errors. V, D and J gene segments were assigned by aligning CDR3 sequences to IMGT reference sequences. For a sequence to be retained, at least a six-nucleotide match to both a V gene segment and a J gene segment was required. Rearrangements were called productive when the CDR3 lacked stop codons and stayed in frame with V and J; all others were non-productive. CDR3 was defined by IMGT convention, running from the second conserved V-encoded cysteine to the conserved J-encoded phenylalanine. The earlier analysis of fewer than 750 of the donors excluded sequences that lacked an unambiguous match to a single V gene segment. In an earlier analysis of more than 500 of the donors, a V segment was called functional when productive rearrangements were above 56.7%, and segregating when the standard deviation between donors exceeded 5%. A statistical classification framework was built for diagnosing cytomegalovirus status from the catalog of TCR beta chain sequences. In a later analysis, V and J genes were assigned by comparing TCR nucleotide sequences against IMGT/GENE-DB human TR gene sequences. In a later analysis, CDR3 sequences and most-parsimonious VDJ recombination scenarios were assigned using the TCRdist pipeline. In a later analysis, each TCR beta chain was defined by its CDR3 amino acid sequence together with its V-gene family, and reads lacking a unique V-gene family were excluded. As a way to deal with suspected cross-contamination and a sequencing artifact, a later analysis dropped 450 to 600 nucleotide sequences that were highly shared and had low generation probability. In a later analysis, a clonal expansion index for each public chain was calculated from normalized within-repertoire ranks of inferred template counts. Generation probabilities in a later analysis came from a VDJ recombination model fitted to out-of-frame rearrangements, and those results were checked against IGoR. A later analysis scored TCR-TCR, TCR-HLA and TCR-CMV co-occurrence with hypergeometric tests, applying a repertoire-size bias correction to TCR pairs. False discovery rates were estimated in a later analysis by permuting HLA or CMV assignments 20 times. A later analysis grouped co-occurring TCRs with DBSCAN, adding TCRdist sequence similarity when clustering within HLA-allele-positive subsets. Repertoires with fewer than 30,000 or more than 120,000 public chains, plus five repertoires with anomalous nucleotide sharing, were excluded from co-occurrence clustering. Imported from immuneACCESS, the table was reduced by TCRdb to in-frame sequences with V and J called. These copies leave out some clones; in studies compared against another copy, an unresolved V gene accounts for under half, and the cause of the remainder is not known. V and J calls and clone size are as listed in that table; D and trimming were resolved from the DNA. This sample gives some 250,000 clones in total; 82% of them show up just once. The ten top clones hold 5% to 6.5% of the sample.

The chain couples TRBV10-3 to TRBJ2-7; 10 central bases correspond to TRBD1. Material: PBMCs. The source of this sequence is a woman aged 40 to 50 in good health and CMV-seropositive. Read as DNA, the sequence is TGTGCCATCAGTGAGTCGGACAGGGGGGTGACCTACGAGCAGTACTTC. This yields the protein CAISESDRGVTYEQYF.